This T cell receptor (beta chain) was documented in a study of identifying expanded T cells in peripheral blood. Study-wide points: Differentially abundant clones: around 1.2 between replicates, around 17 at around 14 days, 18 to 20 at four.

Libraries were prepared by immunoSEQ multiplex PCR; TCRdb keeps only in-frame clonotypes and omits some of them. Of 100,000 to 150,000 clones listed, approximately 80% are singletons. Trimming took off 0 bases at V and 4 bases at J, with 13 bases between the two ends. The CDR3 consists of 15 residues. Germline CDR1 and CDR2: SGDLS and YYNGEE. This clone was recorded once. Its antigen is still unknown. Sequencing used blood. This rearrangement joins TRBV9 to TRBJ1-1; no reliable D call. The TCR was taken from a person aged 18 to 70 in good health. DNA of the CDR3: TGTGCCAGCAGCGTAGGAGATTCAGCGAGCACTGAAGCTTTCTTT. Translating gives CASSVGDSASTEAFF.